The 28 T cell receptor beta chains listed next were all sequenced from one sample in a study of cytomegalovirus exposure and HLA in healthy donors. PCR was performed using 60 Vbeta and 13 Jbeta primers. Only in-frame clones appear in the TCRdb table, and some are missing; sequencing was by immunoSEQ multiplex PCR. The sample has some 150,000 clones, around 79% seen once. Sequenced: PBMCs. These receptors came from a man in his forties or fifties in good health and CMV-seronegative.

The rearrangement links TRBV19 to TRBJ2-7, with 7 bases lining up with TRBD1. The CDR3 runs to 16 residues. The germline V gene encodes CDR1 LNHDA and CDR2 SQIVND (reference sequence). J was trimmed by 5 bases and V by 1 base; bases with no gene match: 11. The CDR3 DNA is TGTGCCAGTAGTATAGGCGAAACAGGGGTTCGTAACGAGCAGTACTTC. It specifies CASSIGETGVRNEQYF.

The chain recombines TRBV5-1 with TRBJ2-5; D is possibly TRBD2 (6 bases). The germline V and J ends were trimmed by 6 bases and 4 bases, with 16 bases remaining between them. This CDR3 spans 14 amino acids. The V gene's germline CDR1 is SGHRS and CDR2 YFSETQ. The CDR3 bases are TGCGCCAGCATCCGAGGAGGGGTCGGAGAGACCCAGTACTTC. The encoded protein is CASIRGGVGETQYF.

The chain joins TRBV2 to TRBJ2-5; 7 bases map to TRBD2. The DNA end lines up better with TRBJ2-7; the J call may be wrong. The CDR3 consists of 16 residues. Germline V gives CDR1 SNHLY, CDR2 FYNNEI. The CDR3 nucleotides are TGTGCCAGCACCCTCTATCCAGGGAGGGTGGCCTACGAGCAGTACTTC. It translates to CASTLYPGRVAYEQYF.

The V call is TRBV5-1, the J call TRBJ2-2; a possible D gene is TRBD2 (6 bases). CDR3 length: 17 amino acids. V dropped 0 bases and J dropped 8 bases, with 20 bases sitting between them. CDR1 is SGHRS and CDR2 is YFSETQ in the germline V gene. The DNA for the CDR3 is TGCGCCAGCAGCTTGGAACCGGGACTCCCCAAGACGGGGGAGCTGTTTTTT. It codes for CASSLEPGLPKTGELFF. The complete variable domain, with remaining parts taken from reference TRBV5-1 and TRBJ2-2, reads KAGVTQTPRYLIKTRGQQVTLSCSPISGHRSVSWYQQTPGQGLQFLFEYFSETQRNKGNFPGRFSGRQFSNSRSEMNVSTLELGDSALYLCASSLEPGLPKTGELFFGEGSRLTVL.

The V call is TRBV5-1, the J call TRBJ2-7; 11 bases line up with TRBD2. The V and J ends lost 6 bases and 3 bases, in that order; junction bases with no gene match: 11. This CDR3 comprises 16 residues. Per germline, CDR1 SGHRS and CDR2 YFSETQ. This CDR3 reads CASTPQPGTSGYEQYF. Here the CDR3 DNA reads TGCGCCAGCACCCCGCAGCCGGGGACTAGCGGCTACGAGCAGTACTTC.

The chain recombines TRBV5-1 with TRBJ2-3; D is unresolved. This CDR3 has 15 amino acids. The V and J ends lost 0 bases and 3 bases respectively, with 11 bases between them. The germline V gene has CDR1 SGHRS and CDR2 YFSETQ. CDR3 nucleotide sequence: TGCGCCAGCAGCTTGGATGGCAGGCGAACAGATACGCAGTATTTT. It codes for CASSLDGRRTDTQYF.

This chain uses TRBV6-5 with TRBJ2-7, with TRBD1 as a possible D gene (5 bases). This CDR3 spans 13 amino acids. Trimming took 0 bases from V and 6 from J, leaving 9 bases between them. In germline, CDR1 is MNHEY, CDR2 SVGAGI. In DNA form, the CDR3 reads TGTGCCAGCAGTTACTCCAGGGCACGCGAGCAGTACTTC. This codes for CASSYSRAREQYF.

The rearrangement uses TRBV28 and TRBJ2-7; TRBD1 matches at 8 bases. Trimming took 6 bases from V and 6 from J; bases not matched to a gene: 10. This CDR3 has 14 residues. Germline lookup yields CDR1 MDHEN and CDR2 SYDVKM. The CDR3 protein is CASRTQGVLSEQYF. In nucleotides, the CDR3 is TGTGCCAGCAGGACACAGGGGGTCCTGAGCGAGCAGTACTTC.

The rearrangement joins TRBV7-9 to TRBJ2-7, with 8 bases fitting TRBD1. In germline, CDR1 is SEHNR, CDR2 FQNEAQ (reference sequence). There are 12 residues in the CDR3. CDR3 protein: CSIPQGGYEQYF. The CDR3 DNA reads as TGTTCCATCCCACAGGGGGGCTACGAGCAGTACTTC.

This clone was seen only once. The V and J genes are TRBV7-8 and TRBJ1-5, with D possibly being TRBD1 (5 bases). Germline CDR1 SGHVS, CDR2 FQNEAQ. This CDR3 has 13 amino acids. The V gene lost 1 base and the J gene lost 5 bases, with 6 bases spanning the gap. The CDR3 region has the DNA TGTGCCAGCAGCTTAGGGGGGGATCAGCCCCAGCATTTT. Its translation is CASSLGGDQPQHF. The entire variable domain, with the rest obtained from reference TRBV7-8 and TRBJ1-5, is as follows: GAGVSQSPRYKVAKRGQDVALRCDPISGHVSLFWYQQALGQGPEFLTYFQNEAQLDKSGLPSDRFFAERPEGSVSTLKIQRTQQEDSAVYLCASSLGGDQPQHFGDGTRLSIL.

V is TRBV28 and J is TRBJ2-2; possible D gene TRBD1, 5 bases. CDR1 is MDHEN and CDR2 is SYDVKM in the germline V gene. The length of the CDR3 is 15 residues. The ends were cut back, 4 bases at V and 3 bases at J, with 12 bases in the middle. CDR3 DNA sequence: TGTGCCAGCAGTTCGACAGCCTCGCACACCGGGGAGCTGTTTTTT. Translating gives CASSSTASHTGELFF. Full variable domain (missing parts from reference TRBV28 and TRBJ2-2): DVKVTQSSRYLVKRTGEKVFLECVQDMDHENMFWYRQDPGLGLRLIYFSYDVKMKEKGDIPEGYSVSREKKERFSLILESASTNQTSMYLCASSSTASHTGELFFGEGSRLTVL.

This chain joins TRBV6-5 and TRBJ2-3; D is perhaps TRBD1 (6 bases). CDR1 is MNHEY and CDR2 is SVGAGI in the germline V gene. Trimming stripped 5 bases from V and 2 bases from J, with 14 bases between. This CDR3 spans 15 amino acids. The CDR3 bases are TGTGCCAGCAGTCCGCCAGGGGTCGTCACAGATACGCAGTATTTT. Its protein product is CASSPPGVVTDTQYF.

V is TRBV5-4 and J is TRBJ2-7, with D unresolved. The CDR3 length is 13 residues. In germline, CDR1 is SGHNT, CDR2 YYREEE (reference sequence). The V end lost 0 bases, the J end lost 5 bases, and 9 bases lay between the germline ends. CDR3 nucleotide sequence: TGTGCCAGCAGCTTGGGTCCCTTCGACGAGCAGTACTTC. Protein: CASSLGPFDEQYF. The full variable domain, with the rest looked up from reference TRBV5-4 and TRBJ2-7, is ETGVTQSPTHLIKTRGQQVTLRCSSQSGHNTVSWYQQALGQGPQFIFQYYREEENGRGNFPPRFSGLQFPNYSSELNVNALELDDSALYLCASSLGPFDEQYFGPGTRLTVT.

The genes are TRBV7-9 and TRBJ2-2, with TRBD1 identical over 8 bases. The J segment lost 7 bases and the V segment lost 8 bases, leaving 12 bases of the junction unmatched. Germline V gene sequence: CDR1 SEHNR, CDR2 FQNEAQ (reference sequence). The CDR3 sequence is 15 residues long. The CDR3 DNA reads as TGTGCCAGCGGAGCCGTGGCCGGGACAGGCGGGGAGCTGTTTTTT. This translates into CASGAVAGTGGELFF.

The V gene is TRBV20-1, the J gene TRBJ2-5; unclear D gene. With 2 bases removed from V and 5 bases from J, the gap between germline ends came to 6 bases. Germline-derived CDR1 and CDR2 are DFQATT and SNEGSKA (reference sequence). The CDR3 has 11 amino acids. CDR3 sequence: CSARQVETQYF. In nucleotides, the CDR3 is TGCAGTGCTAGACAGGTGGAGACCCAGTACTTC.

V and J are TRBV18 and TRBJ1-4; 7 bases map to TRBD1. The CDR3 length is 15 residues. J was trimmed by 2 bases and V by 5 bases; bases with no gene match: 5. The V gene's germline CDR1 is KGHSH and CDR2 LQKENI. CDR3 residues: CASSSRGNTNEKLFF. As DNA, the CDR3 is TGTGCCAGCTCATCCAGGGGGAACACTAATGAAAAACTGTTTTTT.

This chain uses TRBV11-1 with TRBJ2-1, with D tentatively TRBD2 (6 bases). Germline loops: CDR1 SGHAT, CDR2 FQDESV (reference sequence). V was cut by 4 bases and J by 4 bases, with 11 bases left in between. CDR3 size: 14 residues. CDR3: CASSYPGTYNEQFF. The DNA for the CDR3 is TGTGCCAGCAGCTACCCGGGGACTTACAATGAGCAGTTCTTC.

This chain joins TRBV2 and TRBJ2-2, with 13 bases identical to TRBD2. In germline, CDR1 is SNHLY, CDR2 FYNNEI. The CDR3 is 15 residues long. The junction had 1 base not matched to a gene; V was cut back by 4 bases and J by 5 bases. CDR3 DNA sequence: TGTGCCAGCAGTGGGGGACTAGCGGGAACCGGGGAGCTGTTTTTT. This gives the protein CASSGGLAGTGELFF.

This chain joins TRBV5-6 and TRBJ2-7; TRBD1 is a possible D gene (5 bases). Trimming stripped 4 bases from V and 8 bases from J, with 22 bases between. The CDR3 is made up of 15 amino acids. Looked up from germline, CDR1 is SGHDT and CDR2 is YYEEEE. The CDR3 loop reads CASSRPSKGPMQQYF. Written as DNA, the CDR3 is TGTGCCAGCAGCCGGCCCAGTAAGGGGCCCATGCAGCAGTACTTC.

V gene TRBV6-6 combines with J gene TRBJ2-3; 7 bases are shared with TRBD2. CDR3 size: 16 residues. The germline V gene has CDR1 MNHNY and CDR2 SVGAGI (reference sequence). The junction had 14 bases not matched to a gene; V was cut back by 5 bases and J by 6 bases. The DNA for the CDR3 is TGTGCCAGCAGTCCCCCCGGGAGCGGGATGTCTGATACGCAGTATTTT. Residues: CASSPPGSGMSDTQYF.

For this clone: A read error may produce the germline difference seen at one junction end. The gene calls are TRBV7-7 and TRBJ2-1, with a tentative D call TRBD1 (6 bases). CDR1 SSHAT and CDR2 FNYEAQ come from the germline V gene (reference sequence). This CDR3 contains 15 residues. The CDR3 DNA is TGTGCTAGCAGCTTAGAGGGAACAGGGCGCAATGAGCAGTTCTTC. Protein sequence: CASSLEGTGRNEQFF.

The V call is TRBV6-4, the J call TRBJ1-2, with TRBD1 as a possible D gene (5 bases). The CDR3 length is 16 residues. The germline gives CDR1 MRHNA, CDR2 SNTAGT. V was pared by 7 bases and J by 4 bases, with 22 bases between. The CDR3: CASTRSAGGVRYGYTF. DNA for the CDR3: TGTGCCAGCACAAGGAGTGCGGGGGGAGTACGCTATGGCTACACCTTC.

The chain uses TRBV2 and TRBJ2-7; 12 bases align to TRBD2. Losses at the gene ends were 6 bases for V and 4 bases for J; bases not matched to a gene: 7. Germline loops: CDR1 SNHLY, CDR2 FYNNEI. The CDR3 has 15 residues. In DNA form, the CDR3 reads TGTGCCAGCAGCCCCCGGACTAGCGGGACATACGAGCAGTACTTC. It specifies CASSPRTSGTYEQYF.

J is TRBJ2-2 and V is TRBV5-4; D not certain. The CDR3 length is 14 residues. The V end was cut by 3 bases, the J end by 11 bases, with 17 bases between. The germline gives CDR1 SGHNT, CDR2 YYREEE (reference sequence). CDR3: CASSSADRRRELFF. The CDR3 region has the DNA TGTGCCAGCAGCTCCGCGGATCGGCGGCGAGAGCTGTTTTTT.

The chain uses TRBV11-2 and TRBJ2-5, with 10 positions matching TRBD1. The CDR3 consists of 16 residues. V gave up 5 bases and J gave up 2 bases; unmatched junction bases: 8. Germline values: CDR1 SGHAT, CDR2 FQNNGV. CDR3 sequence reads: CASSPRDRGTQETQYF. CDR3 sequence (DNA): TGTGCCAGCAGCCCGAGGGACAGGGGAACACAAGAGACCCAGTACTTC.

CDR3 loop: CASSEDWTSGKDEQFF. The DNA of the CDR3 is TGTGCCAGCAGTGAAGACTGGACTAGCGGGAAGGATGAGCAGTTCTTC. The gene calls are TRBV2 and TRBJ2-1; 12 positions match TRBD2. V trimming: 1 base; J trimming: 8 bases; junction bases outside the gene matches: 6. Germline V lookup: CDR1 SNHLY, CDR2 FYNNEI. The CDR3 is made up of 16 amino acids.

This clone has a single count. V is TRBV5-1 and J is TRBJ2-1, with D perhaps matching TRBD2 (6 bases). Germline V CDR1 and CDR2: SGHRS, YFSETQ. This CDR3 is built from 15 residues. V shed 4 bases and J shed 1 base, with 12 bases lying between them. The CDR3 protein is CASSPTGTSYNEQFF. The CDR3 DNA sequence: TGCGCCAGCAGCCCTACCGGGACTTCCTACAATGAGCAGTTCTTC.

This clone was seen a handful of times. The J gene is TRBJ2-7, the V gene TRBV28; no clear D gene. CDR3 length: 12 residues. Trimming pared 4 bases from V and 6 bases from J, leaving 10 bases between. The V gene's germline CDR1 is MDHEN and CDR2 SYDVKM. CDR3 in DNA: TGTGCCAGCAGTTCGATAGTCCTCGAGCAGTACTTC. Translation gives CASSSIVLEQYF.